The rows below give T cell receptor beta chains drawn from one sample of a study of shared clonotypes between healthy human individuals. The repertoire was sequenced with immunoSEQ multiplex PCR; TCRdb's copy has only in-frame clones and lacks some. The sample records approximately 2,200,000 clones, around 93% being singletons. The sample consisted of naive CD8+ T cells from PBMCs. The origin of the receptors is a man between 18 and 35 years old in good health. Some clones in this sample may be carry-over from other donors' samples. The CDR3 runs from the conserved cysteine through the conserved F or W. A D gene is named only where the DNA matches it firmly. Part of the rows lack a size; the others show once, few, many or a class for expanded clones.

clone_size d_call j_call v_call cdr3_nt cdr3_aa
few . TRBJ1-1 TRBV28 TGTGCCAGCAGTTTTACCCCAGCCGACCAAGAAGCTTTCTTT CASSFTPADQEAFF
. TRBD1 TRBJ2-7 TRBV7-8 TGTGCCAGCAGCTACACCGGGACAGGGCTCCACGAGCAGTACTTC CASSYTGTGLHEQYF
. . TRBJ2-7 TRBV6-5 TGTGCCACCGGGTTTTCAGAATCCTACGAGCAGTACTTC CATGFSESYEQYF
. TRBD1 TRBJ2-1 TRBV4-1 TGCGCCAGCAGCCAAGATTTACAGGGGAGCTCCAATGAGCAGTTCTTC CASSQDLQGSSNEQFF
. . TRBJ1-1 TRBV18 TGTGCCAGCTCACCAGTACGAGGCGGAGCTTTCTTT CASSPVRGGAFF
. . TRBJ1-2 TRBV19 TGTGCCAGTAGTATAGAGCGGGCGGGCTACGGCTACACCTTC CASSIERAGYGYTF
. . TRBJ2-5 TRBV7-6 TGTGCCAGCAGCTTAGAAGTGTCCCCGGGGGAGACCCAGTACTTC CASSLEVSPGETQYF
once . TRBJ2-2 TRBV9 TGTGCCAGCAGCGTAGGTCGTCAGGGAATTAACACCGGGGAGCTGTTTTTT CASSVGRQGINTGELFF
. . TRBJ2-2 TRBV7-3 TGTGCCAGCAGCTTCGGGGCCGGGGAGCTGTTTTTT CASSFGAGELFF
. . TRBJ2-5 TRBV5-6 TGTGCCAGCAGCTTGGCCAAGGCTCTTCTGACCCAGTACTTC CASSLAKALLTQYF
. . TRBJ2-2 TRBV7-6 TGTGCCAGCAGCCCGATGATAGCGGACGGGAACACCGGGGAGCTGTTTTTT CASSPMIADGNTGELFF
. TRBD2 TRBJ2-1 TRBV6-5 TGTGCCAGCAGTTACGGACTAGAGCCCCATGAGCAGTTCTTC CASSYGLEPHEQFF
once TRBD2 TRBJ2-2 TRBV28 TGTGCCAGCAGCACCTGGACTAGCGGTCTTAACACCGGGGAGCTGTTTTTT CASSTWTSGLNTGELFF
. TRBD2 TRBJ2-1 TRBV14 TGTGCCAGCAGCCAATACGGAACCCCGGGACTAGCGGGAGGAAATGAGCAGTTCTTC CASSQYGTPGLAGGNEQFF
. TRBD1 TRBJ1-2 TRBV11-2 TGTGCCAGCAGCCGCCGGGACAGGGTAAACAACTATGGCTACACCTTC CASSRRDRVNNYGYTF
. TRBD1 TRBJ2-7 TRBV28 TGTGCCAGCAGTTTGCAGGGGGCCGGCTACGAGCAGTACTTC CASSLQGAGYEQYF
. . TRBJ2-1 TRBV7-9 TGTGCCAGCCCCGCCCCCGTTGAGCAGTTCTTC CASPAPVEQFF
. TRBD1 TRBJ2-1 TRBV7-9 TGTGCCAGCAGCACCCGGGACAGGGTCATTGAGCAGTTCTTC CASSTRDRVIEQFF
. . TRBJ1-2 TRBV5-4 TGTGCCAGCAGCTTGGAGCCGGGGTCCGTCTATGGCTACACCTTC CASSLEPGSVYGYTF
. TRBD1 TRBJ1-2 TRBV19 TGTGCCAGTAGTATAGCCCTGGGACAGGCCGCTTCTAACTATGGCTACACCTTC CASSIALGQAASNYGYTF
. . TRBJ2-4 TRBV9 TGTGCCAGCAGCGTAGGCGGGTCCTTAGCCAAAAACATTCAGTACTTC CASSVGGSLAKNIQYF
. . TRBJ2-2 TRBV14 TGTGCCAGCAGCCAGACCCAGGTGATGGGCACCGGGGAGCTGTTTTTT CASSQTQVMGTGELFF
. TRBD1 TRBJ2-5 TRBV5-6 TGTGCCAGCAGCTTGGCTTCCGGGACAGGATTCGGTGAGACCCAGTACTTC CASSLASGTGFGETQYF
. TRBD2 TRBJ2-7 TRBV4-1 TGCGCCAGCAGCCAAGATAGACTAGCGGGACGCTACGAGCAGTACTTC CASSQDRLAGRYEQYF
. . TRBJ1-1 TRBV29-1 TGCAGCGCGGAGGGTGGGGGTGAAGCTTTCTTT CSAEGGGEAFF
. . TRBJ2-1 TRBV2 TGTGCCAGCAGTGAGGGTCGGGTGCAGTTCTTC CASSEGRVQFF
. . TRBJ1-1 TRBV5-1 TGCGCCAGCAGCTTGAGCGAGGGCGCGGTCACTGAAGCTTTCTTT CASSLSEGAVTEAFF
. TRBD1 TRBJ2-1 TRBV9 TGTGCCAGCAGCGGGGACAGCAGCTCCTACAATGAGCAGTTCTTC CASSGDSSSYNEQFF
few . TRBJ1-1 TRBV30 TGTGCCTGGAACGAGGGGTCGGACACTGAAGCTTTCTTT CAWNEGSDTEAFF
. . TRBJ2-2 TRBV2 TGTGCCAGCAGTGATCGGGTGATTAACACCGGGGAGCTGTTTTTT CASSDRVINTGELFF
. . TRBJ2-7 TRBV7-9 TGTGCCAGCAGCTTGGGGGACCGCACCTACGAGCAGTACTTC CASSLGDRTYEQYF
. TRBD1 TRBJ2-3 TRBV4-1 TGCGCCAGCAGCCACCCGGGACAGGGTAGCACAGATACGCAGTATTTT CASSHPGQGSTDTQYF
. . TRBJ2-7 TRBV6-6 TGTGCCAGCAGTTCCGGGTCCATAGCGGTGGAGCAGTACTTC CASSSGSIAVEQYF
. . TRBJ2-2 TRBV5-3 TGTGCCAGAAGCTTGGGAATATGCGGACAGCGCACCGGGGAGCTGTTTTTT CARSLGICGQRTGELFF
. . TRBJ2-7 TRBV29-1 TGCAGCGTTGAAACCATGGGGCCAATGGACTCCTACGAGCAGTACTTC CSVETMGPMDSYEQYF
. TRBD2 TRBJ2-7 TRBV2 TGTGCCAGCAGTGAAGGAACTAGCGGAGAATACGAGCAGTACTTC CASSEGTSGEYEQYF
. . TRBJ1-1 TRBV19 TGTGCCAGTAGTATAGATGGGGGCCAGCACACTGAAGCTTTCTTT CASSIDGGQHTEAFF
few . TRBJ1-1 TRBV5-4 TGTGCCAGCAGCTTGTCAGGGTTTACTGAAGCTTTCTTT CASSLSGFTEAFF
. . TRBJ1-2 TRBV6-6 TGTGCCAGCAGTTTCGTAGACCCGTCCTATGGCTACACCTTC CASSFVDPSYGYTF